One sample yielded the 8 T cell receptor beta chains listed below, sequenced in a study of control samples from healthy donors and cancer patients. Here immunoSEQ multiplex PCR was the method, and the copy in TCRdb shows in-frame clones only, minus some. The profile covers 150,000 to 200,000 clones, with around 90% appearing a single time and about 0.73% taken by the ten largest. The sample taken for sequencing was blood. All receptors come from a woman aged 25-40 years in good health.

In regard to this clone: Other DNA sequences within the sample encode an identical CDR3. The chain uses TRBV5-1 and TRBJ2-3, with a possible D match to TRBD2 (6 bases). V was clipped by 4 bases and J by 4 bases, with 13 bases between them. CDR1 and CDR2 (germline): SGHRS, YFSETQ. This CDR3 region has 14 residues. DNA of the CDR3: TGCGCCAGCAGCCCCGGGGCGGGGCCAGATACGCAGTATTTT. It encodes CASSPGAGPDTQYF.

V and J are TRBV6-5 and TRBJ2-1; 9 positions match TRBD2. Germline loops: CDR1 MNHEY, CDR2 SVGAGI. J gave up 0 bases and V 8 bases, and 2 bases lay outside the gene matches. The CDR3 sequence is 14 residues long. CDR3 residues: CASLGLASYNEQFF. The CDR3 DNA reads as TGTGCCAGCCTGGGACTAGCCTCCTACAATGAGCAGTTCTTC.

The chain is built from TRBV12-5 and TRBJ2-2, with D unclear. CDR1 and CDR2 (germline): LGHNT, FRNRAP. Trimming shortened V by 6 bases and J by 2 bases, and 19 bases separated the two germline ends. This CDR3 spans 17 amino acids. CDR3: CASGPYMWSFNTGELFF. CDR3 DNA sequence: TGTGCTAGTGGCCCCTATATGTGGAGTTTTAACACCGGGGAGCTGTTTTTT.

The chain has TRBV5-1 and TRBJ2-5; maybe TRBD2 (5 bases). There are 13 residues in the CDR3. Between the trimmed V and J ends, which lost 4 bases and 5 bases, there was a span of 12 bases. CDR1 and CDR2 (germline): SGHRS, YFSETQ. The CDR3 coding sequence is TGCGCCAGCAGCCAAGGATCGGGGGAGACCCAGTACTTC. Translation gives CASSQGSGETQYF.

The rearrangement links TRBV12-3 or TRBV12-4 to TRBJ1-1; D call uncertain. The V end lost 1 base, the J end lost 7 bases, and 10 bases lay between the germline ends. The CDR3 is 13 residues long. Here the CDR3 DNA reads TGTGCCAGCAGTTTAGGCTTTTTTTATGAAGCTTTCTTT. Its translation is CASSLGFFYEAFF.

The CDR3 spells CASTVTGGGAYEQYF. CDR3 DNA: TGTGCCAGCACCGTCACGGGAGGGGGGGCCTACGAGCAGTACTTC. The V gene is TRBV2, the J gene TRBJ2-7; TRBD2 agrees at 8 bases. Germline CDR1 and CDR2: SNHLY and FYNNEI. The CDR3 totals 15 residues. The J segment lost 2 bases and the V segment lost 7 bases, leaving 10 bases of the junction unmatched.

J is TRBJ1-1 and V is TRBV28; possible D gene TRBD1, 6 bases. V was clipped by 3 bases and J by 4 bases, with 15 bases between them. CDR3 length: 15 amino acids. The germline V gene encodes CDR1 MDHEN and CDR2 SYDVKM. CDR3 protein: CASSLIRGGGTEAFF. DNA of the CDR3: TGTGCCAGCAGTTTGATCAGGGGAGGGGGCACTGAAGCTTTCTTT.

V and J are TRBV28 and TRBJ2-2, with 14 bases that match TRBD2. V dropped 4 bases and J dropped 4; count of bases not matched to a gene: 8. The germline V gene encodes CDR1 MDHEN and CDR2 SYDVKM. This CDR3 has 18 residues. The CDR3 loop reads CASSSTSGRAGATGELFF. The CDR3 DNA reads as TGTGCCAGCAGTTCGACTAGCGGGAGGGCAGGTGCCACCGGGGAGCTGTTTTTT.